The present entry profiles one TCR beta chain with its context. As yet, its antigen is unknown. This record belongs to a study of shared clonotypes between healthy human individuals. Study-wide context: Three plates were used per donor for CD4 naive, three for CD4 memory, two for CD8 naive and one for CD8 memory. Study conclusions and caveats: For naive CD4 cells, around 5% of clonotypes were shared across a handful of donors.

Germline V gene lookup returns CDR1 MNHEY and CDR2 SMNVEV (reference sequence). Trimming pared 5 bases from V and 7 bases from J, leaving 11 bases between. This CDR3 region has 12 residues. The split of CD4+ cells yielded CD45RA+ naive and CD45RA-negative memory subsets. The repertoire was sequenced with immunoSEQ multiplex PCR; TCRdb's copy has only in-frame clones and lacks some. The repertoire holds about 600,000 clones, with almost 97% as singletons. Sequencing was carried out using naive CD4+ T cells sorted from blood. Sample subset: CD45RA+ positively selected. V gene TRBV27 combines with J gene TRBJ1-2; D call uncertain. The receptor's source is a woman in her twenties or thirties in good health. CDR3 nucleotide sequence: TGTGCCAGCAGTGGAAACAGAGGTGGCTACACCTTC. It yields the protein CASSGNRGGYTF.